This T cell receptor beta chain came from a study of regulatory T cells in long-lasting Graves disease. Background on the study: Graves' patients, newly diagnosed, had taken antithyroid drugs under 3 months.

Germline CDR1 reads DFQATT; CDR2 reads SNEGSKA (reference sequence). This CDR3 spans 12 amino acids. V lost 3 bases to trimming and J lost 5 bases, with 10 bases between them. This clonotype showed up many times. Sample time point: newly diagnosed GD, antithyroid drugs for less than 3 months. RNA from PBMCs was the source of the TCR library. Construction of the TCR beta libraries employed iRepertoire HTBI primers in conjunction with Arm-PCR of CDR3 regions. TCRdb analysed the multiplex PCR reads with MiXCR anew, one entry per CDR3 protein. The sample lists some 250,000 distinct CDR3 sequences, more than 15% occurring once. These records were also assigned to another study, of T cells in Graves' hyperthyroidism and ophthalmopathy. This second study says: Stable Graves' hyperthyroidism denoted no ophthalmopathy progression over 18 months. During a first-round RT-PCR of the TCR CDR3, the HTBI primer set was used.

The source is a woman in her 30s with Graves disease. The material sequenced was peripheral blood mononuclear cells (PBMCs), taken at new diagnosis, from a patient treated with antithyroid drugs. The chain combines TRBV20-1 with TRBJ1-2, with D hard to call. The CDR3: CSARESGYGYTF. CDR3 nucleotides: TGCAGTGCTAGGGAGTCTGGGTATGGCTACACCTTC.